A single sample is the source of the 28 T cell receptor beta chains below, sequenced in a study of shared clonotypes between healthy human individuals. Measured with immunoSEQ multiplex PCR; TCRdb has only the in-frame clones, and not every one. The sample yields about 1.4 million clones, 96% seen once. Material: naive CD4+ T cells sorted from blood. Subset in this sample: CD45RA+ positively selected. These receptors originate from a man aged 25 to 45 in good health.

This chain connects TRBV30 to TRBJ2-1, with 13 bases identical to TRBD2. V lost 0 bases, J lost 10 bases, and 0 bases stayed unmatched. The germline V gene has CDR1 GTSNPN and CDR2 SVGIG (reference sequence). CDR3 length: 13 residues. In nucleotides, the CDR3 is TGTGCCTGGAGTGTACTAGCGGGAGGGGAGCAGTTCTTC. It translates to CAWSVLAGGEQFF.

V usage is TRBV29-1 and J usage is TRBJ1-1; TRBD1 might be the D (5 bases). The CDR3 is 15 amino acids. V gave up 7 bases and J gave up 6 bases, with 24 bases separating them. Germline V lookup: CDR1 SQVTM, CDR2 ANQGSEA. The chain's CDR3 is CSGRTGERAQPEAFF. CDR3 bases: TGCAGCGGCCGGACGGGGGAAAGAGCCCAGCCTGAAGCTTTCTTT.

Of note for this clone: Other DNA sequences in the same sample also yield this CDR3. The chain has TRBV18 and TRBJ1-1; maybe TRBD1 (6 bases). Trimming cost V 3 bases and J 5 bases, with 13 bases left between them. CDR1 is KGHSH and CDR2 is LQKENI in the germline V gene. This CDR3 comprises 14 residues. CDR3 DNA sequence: TGTGCCAGCTCACCCCCGGGGGGGGCGACTGAAGCTTTCTTT. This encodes CASSPPGGATEAFF.

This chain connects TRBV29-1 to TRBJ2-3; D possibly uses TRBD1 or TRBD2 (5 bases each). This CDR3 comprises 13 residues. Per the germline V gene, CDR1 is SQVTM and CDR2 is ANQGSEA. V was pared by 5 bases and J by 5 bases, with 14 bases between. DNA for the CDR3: TGCAGCGTTCAACGGGGACGGGGAGATACGCAGTATTTT. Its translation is CSVQRGRGDTQYF.

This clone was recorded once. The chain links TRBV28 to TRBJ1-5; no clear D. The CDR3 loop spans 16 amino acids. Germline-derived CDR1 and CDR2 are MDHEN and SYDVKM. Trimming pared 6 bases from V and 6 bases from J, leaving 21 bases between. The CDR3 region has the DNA TGTGCCAGCAGACCACTTGAGACGGTACTCGGTCAGCCCCAGCATTTT. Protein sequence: CASRPLETVLGQPQHF.

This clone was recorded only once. The CDR3 sequence: CASSTGILQFF. CDR3 DNA sequence: TGTGCCAGCAGTACAGGGATCCTACAGTTCTTC. V is TRBV28 and J is TRBJ2-1; D may be TRBD1 (6 bases). The germline CDR1 and CDR2 sequences are MDHEN and SYDVKM. The CDR3 extends over 11 amino acids. V lost 5 bases, J lost 13 bases, and 12 bases lay in between. The complete variable domain, with remaining parts taken from reference TRBV28 and TRBJ2-1, reads DVKVTQSSRYLVKRTGEKVFLECVQDMDHENMFWYRQDPGLGLRLIYFSYDVKMKEKGDIPEGYSVSREKKERFSLILESASTNQTSMYLCASSTGILQFFGPGTRLTVL.

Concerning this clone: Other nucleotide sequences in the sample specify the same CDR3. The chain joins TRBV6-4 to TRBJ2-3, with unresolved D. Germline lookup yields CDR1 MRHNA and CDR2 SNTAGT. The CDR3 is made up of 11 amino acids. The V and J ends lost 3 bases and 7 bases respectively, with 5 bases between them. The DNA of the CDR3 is TGTGCCAGCAGTGATTTAAATACGCAGTATTTT. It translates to CASSDLNTQYF.

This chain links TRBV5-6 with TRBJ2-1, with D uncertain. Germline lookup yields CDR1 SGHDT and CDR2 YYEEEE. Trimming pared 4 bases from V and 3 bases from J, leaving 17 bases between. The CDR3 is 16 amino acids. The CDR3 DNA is TGTGCCAGCAGCCCTACCGTAAGACCTATCTACAATGAGCAGTTCTTC. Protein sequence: CASSPTVRPIYNEQFF.

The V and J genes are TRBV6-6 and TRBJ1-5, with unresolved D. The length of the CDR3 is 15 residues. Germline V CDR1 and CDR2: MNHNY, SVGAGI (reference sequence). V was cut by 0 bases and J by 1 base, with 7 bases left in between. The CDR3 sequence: CASSYSSGSNQPQHF. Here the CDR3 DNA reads TGTGCCAGCAGTTACTCTTCTGGGAGCAATCAGCCCCAGCATTTT.

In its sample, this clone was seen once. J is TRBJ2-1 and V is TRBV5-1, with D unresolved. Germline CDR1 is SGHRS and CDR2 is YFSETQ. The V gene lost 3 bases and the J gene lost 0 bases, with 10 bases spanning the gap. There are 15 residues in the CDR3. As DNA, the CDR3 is TGCGCCAGCAGCTGGATGGAGAGCTCCTACAATGAGCAGTTCTTC. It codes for CASSWMESSYNEQFF.

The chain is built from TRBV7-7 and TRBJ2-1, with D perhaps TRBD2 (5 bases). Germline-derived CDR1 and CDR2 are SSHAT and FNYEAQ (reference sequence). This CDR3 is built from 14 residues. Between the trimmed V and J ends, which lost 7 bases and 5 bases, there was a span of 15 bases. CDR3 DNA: TGTGCCAGCAAAAGGGAGATTGGGGACAATGAGCAGTTCTTC. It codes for CASKREIGDNEQFF.

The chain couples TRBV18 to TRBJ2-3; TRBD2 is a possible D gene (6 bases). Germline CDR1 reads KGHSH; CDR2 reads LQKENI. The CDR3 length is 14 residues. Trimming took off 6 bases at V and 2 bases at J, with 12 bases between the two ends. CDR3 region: CASSLLASTDTQYF. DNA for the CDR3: TGTGCCAGCTCCCTCCTAGCGTCCACAGATACGCAGTATTTT.

The CDR3 DNA reads as TGTGCCAGCAAAACAGGTCTTAACACCGGGGAGCTGTTTTTT. Its translation: CASKTGLNTGELFF. V is TRBV28 and J is TRBJ2-2, with D possibly being TRBD1 (5 bases). The germline V gene has CDR1 MDHEN and CDR2 SYDVKM. The CDR3 runs 14 residues. Trimming took off 7 bases at V and 2 bases at J, with 11 bases between the two ends. Full variable domain (remainder filled in from reference TRBV28 and TRBJ2-2): DVKVTQSSRYLVKRTGEKVFLECVQDMDHENMFWYRQDPGLGLRLIYFSYDVKMKEKGDIPEGYSVSREKKERFSLILESASTNQTSMYLCASKTGLNTGELFFGEGSRLTVL.

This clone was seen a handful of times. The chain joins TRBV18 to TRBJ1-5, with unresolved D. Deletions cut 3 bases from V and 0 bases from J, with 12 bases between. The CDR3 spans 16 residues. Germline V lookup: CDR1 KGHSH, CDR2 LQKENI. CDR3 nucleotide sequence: TGTGCCAGCTCACCCGTGCGCGGTTATAGCAATCAGCCCCAGCATTTT. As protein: CASSPVRGYSNQPQHF.

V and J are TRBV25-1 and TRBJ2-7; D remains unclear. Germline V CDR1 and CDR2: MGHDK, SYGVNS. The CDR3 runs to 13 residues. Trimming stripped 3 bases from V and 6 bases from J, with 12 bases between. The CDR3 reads CASSDFSRVEQYF. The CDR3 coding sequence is TGTGCCAGCAGTGATTTTTCCCGGGTCGAGCAGTACTTC.

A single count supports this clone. CDR3 residues: CASSPGTRFSGNTIYF. The CDR3 region has the DNA TGTGCCAGTAGTCCGGGGACACGCTTCTCTGGAAACACCATATATTTT. This chain joins TRBV19 and TRBJ1-3; TRBD1 is a possible D gene (6 bases). The CDR3 is 16 residues long. Between the trimmed V and J ends, which lost 5 bases and 0 bases, there was a span of 14 bases. The germline V gene encodes CDR1 LNHDA and CDR2 SQIVND (reference sequence). The full variable domain, completed using reference TRBV19 and TRBJ1-3, is DGGITQSPKYLFRKEGQNVTLSCEQNLNHDAMYWYRQDPGQGLRLIYYSQIVNDFQKGDIAEGYSVSREKKESFPLTVTSAQKNPTAFYLCASSPGTRFSGNTIYFGEGSWLTVV.

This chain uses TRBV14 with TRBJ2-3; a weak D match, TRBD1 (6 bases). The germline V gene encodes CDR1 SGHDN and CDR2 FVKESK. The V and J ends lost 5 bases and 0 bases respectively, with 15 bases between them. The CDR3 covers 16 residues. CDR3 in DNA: TGTGCCAGCAGCTACTACAGGGCGAGGAGCACAGATACGCAGTATTTT. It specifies CASSYYRARSTDTQYF.

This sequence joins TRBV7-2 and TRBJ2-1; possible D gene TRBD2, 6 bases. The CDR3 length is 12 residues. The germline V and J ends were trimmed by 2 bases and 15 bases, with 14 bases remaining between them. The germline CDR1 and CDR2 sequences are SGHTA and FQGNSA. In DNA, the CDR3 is TGTGCCAGCAGCTTATTCCCCGGGAGCTGGTTCTTC. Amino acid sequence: CASSLFPGSWFF.

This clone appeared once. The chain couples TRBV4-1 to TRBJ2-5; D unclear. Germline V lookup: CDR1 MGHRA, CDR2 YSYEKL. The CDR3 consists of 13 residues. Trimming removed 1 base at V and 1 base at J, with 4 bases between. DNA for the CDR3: TGCGCCAGCAGCCAAGTCCTCCAAGAGACCCAGTACTTC. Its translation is CASSQVLQETQYF.

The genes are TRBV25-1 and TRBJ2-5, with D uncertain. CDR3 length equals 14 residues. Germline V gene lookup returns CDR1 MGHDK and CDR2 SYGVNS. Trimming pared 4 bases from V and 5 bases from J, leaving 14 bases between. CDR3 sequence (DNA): TGTGCCAGCAGTGTCGAACGGTCGCGCGAGACCCAGTACTTC. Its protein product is CASSVERSRETQYF.

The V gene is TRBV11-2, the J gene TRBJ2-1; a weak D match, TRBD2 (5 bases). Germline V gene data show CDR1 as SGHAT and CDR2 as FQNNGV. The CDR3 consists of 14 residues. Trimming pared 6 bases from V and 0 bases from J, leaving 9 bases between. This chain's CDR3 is CASSKEASYNEQFF. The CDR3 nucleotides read TGTGCCAGCAGTAAGGAGGCCTCCTACAATGAGCAGTTCTTC.

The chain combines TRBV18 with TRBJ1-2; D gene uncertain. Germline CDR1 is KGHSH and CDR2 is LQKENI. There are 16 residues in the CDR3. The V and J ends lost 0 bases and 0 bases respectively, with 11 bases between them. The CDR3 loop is CASSPPGILANYGYTF. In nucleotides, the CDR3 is TGTGCCAGCTCACCACCGGGGATCTTGGCTAACTATGGCTACACCTTC.

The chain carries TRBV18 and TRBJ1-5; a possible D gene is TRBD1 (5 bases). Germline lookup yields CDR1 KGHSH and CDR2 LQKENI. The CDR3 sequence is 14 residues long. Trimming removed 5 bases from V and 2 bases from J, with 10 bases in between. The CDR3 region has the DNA TGTGCCAGCTCAGCAGGGTGGGGCAATCAGCCCCAGCATTTT. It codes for CASSAGWGNQPQHF.

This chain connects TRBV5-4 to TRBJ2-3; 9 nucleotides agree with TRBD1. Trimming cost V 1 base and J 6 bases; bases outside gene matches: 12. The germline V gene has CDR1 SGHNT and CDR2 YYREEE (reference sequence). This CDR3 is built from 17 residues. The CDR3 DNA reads TGTGCCAGCAGCTTGTACCCCGGGACAGGGCAGGTGGATACGCAGTATTTT. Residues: CASSLYPGTGQVDTQYF.

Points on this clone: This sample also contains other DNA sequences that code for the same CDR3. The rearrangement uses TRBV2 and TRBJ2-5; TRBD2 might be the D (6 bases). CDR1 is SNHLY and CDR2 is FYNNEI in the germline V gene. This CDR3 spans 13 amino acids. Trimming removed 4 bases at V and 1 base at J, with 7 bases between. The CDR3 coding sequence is TGTGCCAGCAGTGGGGGAGGCCAAGAGACCCAGTACTTC. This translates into CASSGGGQETQYF. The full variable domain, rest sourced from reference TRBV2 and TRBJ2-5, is EPEVTQTPSHQVTQMGQEVILRCVPISNHLYFYWYRQILGQKVEFLVSFYNNEISEKSEIFDDQFSVERPDGSNFTLKIRSTKLEDSAMYFCASSGGGQETQYFGPGTRLLVL.

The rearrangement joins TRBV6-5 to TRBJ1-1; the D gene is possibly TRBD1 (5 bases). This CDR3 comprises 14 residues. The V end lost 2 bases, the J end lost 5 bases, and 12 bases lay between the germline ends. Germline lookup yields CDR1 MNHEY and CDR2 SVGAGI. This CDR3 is CASSYGGVGTEAFF. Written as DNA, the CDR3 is TGTGCCAGCAGTTACGGAGGGGTAGGGACTGAAGCTTTCTTT.

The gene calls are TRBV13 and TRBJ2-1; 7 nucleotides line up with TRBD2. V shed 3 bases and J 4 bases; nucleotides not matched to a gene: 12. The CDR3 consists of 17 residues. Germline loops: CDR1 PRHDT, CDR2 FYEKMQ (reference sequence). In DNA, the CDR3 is TGTGCCAGCAGCTTCTATTATCGAAGCGGGGTTTACAATGAGCAGTTCTTC. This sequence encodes CASSFYYRSGVYNEQFF.

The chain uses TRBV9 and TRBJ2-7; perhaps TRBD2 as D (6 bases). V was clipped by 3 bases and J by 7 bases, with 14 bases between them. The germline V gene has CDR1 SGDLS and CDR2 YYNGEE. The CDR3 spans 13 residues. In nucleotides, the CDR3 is TGTGCCAGCAGCGCCAGATTTGGGGGGGAGCAGTACTTC. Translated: CASSARFGGEQYF.